Presented here are 31 T cell receptor beta chains from one specimen sequenced in a study of regulatory T cells in long-lasting Graves disease. Sequencing libraries for TCR beta were prepared with iRepertoire HTBI primers and Arm-PCR of CDR3 regions. TCRdb ran MiXCR on the multiplex PCR reads and lists one entry per CDR3 protein. Of around 500,000 distinct CDR3 sequences in the sample, about 16% are singletons; the top ten hold around 25%. Sample time point: newly diagnosed GD, antithyroid drugs for less than 3 months. Scientists built the TCR library using RNA that was extracted from PBMCs. These data also featured in a second study, about T cells in Graves' hyperthyroidism and ophthalmopathy.

The material was peripheral blood mononuclear cells (PBMCs), obtained at new diagnosis, from a patient treated with antithyroid drugs. The receptors derive from a woman aged 35-65 years with Graves disease.

V and J are TRBV20-1 and TRBJ2-2; TRBD2 matches at 7 bases. Germline trimming cut 0 bases from V and 4 bases from J; bases unmatched to any gene: 2. CDR3 size: 14 residues. From germline, CDR1 is DFQATT and CDR2 SNEGSKA (reference sequence). The CDR3 DNA sequence: TGCAGTGCTAGAGATCAGCGGGGCACCGGGGAGCTGTTTTTT. Amino acid sequence: CSARDQRGTGELFF.

This clonotype came up many times. CDR3: CASGLGLLGQGHTGELFF. The CDR3 DNA is TGTGCTAGTGGTTTGGGTCTCCTCGGACAGGGGCACACCGGGGAGCTGTTTTTT. The V and J genes are TRBV12-5 and TRBJ2-2, with 9 bases identical to TRBD1. Germline V CDR1 and CDR2: LGHNT, FRNRAP. CDR3 size: 18 residues. The V and J ends lost 1 base and 3 bases, in that order; junction bases with no gene match: 9.

In its sample, this clonotype was seen many times. CDR3 sequence (DNA): TGTGCCAGCAAGCGACTAGCGGGGGGGATCTACCAAGAGACCCAGTACTTC. Translation gives CASKRLAGGIYQETQYF. This sequence joins TRBV7-2 and TRBJ2-5; TRBD2 matches at 14 bases. Trimming removed 7 bases from V and 0 bases from J; junction bases left unmatched: 7. The germline V gene has CDR1 SGHTA and CDR2 FQGNSA. This CDR3 comprises 17 residues.

This clonotype was detected a few times. The chain carries TRBV6-1 and TRBJ1-5; TRBD1 agrees at 7 bases. The germline CDR1 and CDR2 sequences are MNHNS and SASEGT. This CDR3 is 13 amino acids long. V lost 11 bases, J lost 4 bases, and 8 bases stayed unmatched. CDR3 coding DNA: TGTGCCGGGGGAGGGACAGTGAATCAGCCCCAGCATTTT. This codes for CAGGGTVNQPQHF.

CDR3 residues: CATSDGLWRKGAFF. CDR3 coding DNA: TGTGCCACCAGTGATGGGCTCTGGAGGAAAGGAGCTTTCTTT. This chain links TRBV24-1 with TRBJ2-3; no clear D gene. The DNA end is a closer match to TRBJ1-1, so the J assignment may be wrong. Germline assignment: CDR1 KGHDR and CDR2 SFDVKD. CDR3 length equals 14 residues.

In its sample, this clonotype was seen many times. The J gene is TRBJ1-2, the V gene TRBV3-1; no definite D call. The CDR3 spans 13 residues. Germline CDR1 is LGHDT and CDR2 is YNNKEL (reference sequence). V was cut by 0 bases and J by 8 bases, with 10 bases left in between. The CDR3 loop is CASSQDLREGYTF. The CDR3 DNA reads TGTGCCAGCAGCCAAGATCTGCGGGAAGGCTACACCTTC.

In its sample, this clonotype was seen many times. The rearrangement uses TRBV12-3 or TRBV12-4 and TRBJ2-7; 7 bases match TRBD1. The CDR3 spans 14 residues. Trimming cost V 4 bases and J 2 bases; bases outside gene matches: 5. CDR3 sequence reads: CASSYGQVTYEQYF. The CDR3, as DNA: TGTGCCAGCAGTTACGGACAGGTGACCTACGAGCAGTACTTC.

This clonotype appeared a few times. Its ends do not fully match the called genes, so a read error is possible. The rearrangement links TRBV10-2 to TRBJ2-4; the match to TRBD1 covers 8 bases. Germline V gene sequence: CDR1 WSHSY, CDR2 SAAADI. The CDR3 extends over 14 amino acids. In nucleotides, the CDR3 is TGTGCCACCGAGGACAGGGAGAGGAAAAACATTCAGTACTTC. Its translation is CATEDRERKNIQYF.

This clonotype was counted ten times or more. This chain uses TRBV2 with TRBJ1-2, with no clear D. V gave up 2 bases and J gave up 4 bases, with 14 bases separating them. Germline-derived CDR1 and CDR2 are SNHLY and FYNNEI. This CDR3 comprises 15 residues. This chain's CDR3 is CASSERAGIGYGYTF. DNA for the CDR3: TGTGCCAGCAGTGAACGGGCCGGGATCGGCTATGGCTACACCTTC.

This chain connects TRBV6-1 to TRBJ1-2; a possible D gene is TRBD1 (5 bases). The CDR3 is 15 residues long. Germline V gene sequence: CDR1 MNHNS, CDR2 SASEGT. Trimming took off 8 bases at V and 2 bases at J, with 18 bases between the two ends. The CDR3 nucleotides read TGTGCCAGCTATAAGTCGACAGCGGAGAACTATGGCTACACCTTC. Amino acids: CASYKSTAENYGYTF.

The rearrangement joins TRBV19 to TRBJ2-1; 8 bases agree with TRBD1. Germline loops: CDR1 LNHDA, CDR2 SQIVND (reference sequence). The CDR3 loop spans 17 amino acids. The V segment lost 5 bases and the J segment 6 bases; nucleotides outside the gene matches: 15. CDR3: CASSPIRGPEVRNEQFF. DNA of the CDR3: TGTGCCAGTAGTCCCATCAGGGGGCCGGAGGTACGCAATGAGCAGTTCTTC. The variable domain in full, with the rest retrieved from reference TRBV19 and TRBJ2-1, is DGGITQSPKYLFRKEGQNVTLSCEQNLNHDAMYWYRQDPGQGLRLIYYSQIVNDFQKGDIAEGYSVSREKKESFPLTVTSAQKNPTAFYLCASSPIRGPEVRNEQFFGPGTRLTVL.

Turning to this clonotype: A much larger clone lies one base from this, so it may be a read error. In this CDR3 the conserved last residue, phenylalanine or tryptophan, is missing, so a read error is likely. This chain uses TRBV20-1 with TRBJ1-2, with D possibly being TRBD1 (5 bases). Germline assignment: CDR1 DFQATT and CDR2 SNEGSKA (reference sequence). The CDR3 is made up of 15 amino acids. V was clipped by 5 bases and J by 4 bases, with 20 bases between them. CDR3 loop: CSASPGGRASYGYTL. In DNA form, the CDR3 reads TGCAGTGCTTCCCCCGGGGGGAGGGCGTCCTATGGCTACACCCTC.

The chain recombines TRBV19 with TRBJ2-5, with D perhaps matching TRBD2 (6 bases). The CDR3 totals 14 residues. Per the germline V gene, CDR1 is LNHDA and CDR2 is SQIVND (reference sequence). V was cut by 5 bases and J by 2 bases, with 12 bases left in between. Written as DNA, the CDR3 is TGTGCCAGTAGTGTCCGGGACTTTCAAGAGACCCAGTACTTC. Amino acid sequence: CASSVRDFQETQYF.

This chain's CDR3 is CASSDPWRTEAFF. The CDR3 coding sequence is TGTGCCAGCAGTGATCCATGGAGGACTGAAGCTTTCTTT. The gene calls are TRBV6-2 or TRBV6-3 and TRBJ1-1; the D is unclear. There are 13 residues in the CDR3. Germline loops: CDR1 MNHEY, CDR2 SVGEGT. V lost 5 bases, J lost 5 bases, and 12 bases lay in between.

This clonotype occurred a few times. The chain links TRBV19 to TRBJ1-1; the D is unclear. The germline V gene has CDR1 LNHDA and CDR2 SQIVND (reference sequence). The CDR3 is 11 residues long. V was trimmed by 7 bases and J by 6 bases, leaving 9 bases between them. The CDR3 reads CASKRNAEAFF. The CDR3 DNA sequence: TGTGCCAGTAAAAGAAACGCTGAAGCTTTCTTT.

The table lists this clonotype with many counts. CDR3 bases: TGCAGTGCTAGGCCGGGACATTCGAACACTGAAGCTTTCTTT. It encodes CSARPGHSNTEAFF. V and J are TRBV20-1 and TRBJ1-1, with D possibly TRBD1 on 6 matching bases. There are 14 residues in the CDR3. Germline V gives CDR1 DFQATT, CDR2 SNEGSKA (reference sequence). V was pared by 3 bases and J by 1 base, with 12 bases between.

This chain joins TRBV11-2 and TRBJ2-1; 10 positions match TRBD2. This CDR3 comprises 17 residues. V was pared by 2 bases and J by 4 bases, with 8 bases of the junction left unmatched. The germline CDR1 and CDR2 sequences are SGHAT and FQNNGV. Here the CDR3 reads CASSLQRVLAGYNEQFF. CDR3 coding DNA: TGTGCCAGCAGCTTACAAAGGGTACTAGCGGGGTACAATGAGCAGTTCTTC.

The V and J genes are TRBV29-1 and TRBJ2-7; D is uncertain. V was trimmed by 5 bases and J by 0 bases, leaving 11 bases between them. The CDR3 loop spans 13 amino acids. Germline V gives CDR1 SQVTM, CDR2 ANQGSEA. CDR3 bases: TGCAGCGTTATGGACCCTAGCTCCTACGAGCAGTACTTC. Amino acid sequence: CSVMDPSSYEQYF.

With regard to this clonotype: A much larger clone differs from this one at a single base, so this may be a read error. This CDR3 fails to terminate in the conserved phenylalanine or tryptophan, so it likely reflects a read error. This chain links TRBV3-1 with TRBJ2-5; 7 nucleotides align to TRBD2. The CDR3 contains 13 residues. The V and J ends lost 4 bases and 5 bases, in that order; junction bases with no gene match: 4. The germline V gene encodes CDR1 LGHDT and CDR2 YNNKEL (reference sequence). CDR3 DNA sequence: TGTGCCAGCAGCCGAGCACTAGCGGAGACCCAGTACCTC. This sequence encodes CASSRALAETQYL.

In its sample, this clonotype was seen many times. This sequence joins TRBV12-3 or TRBV12-4 and TRBJ1-5; the match to TRBD1 covers 9 bases. V shed 6 bases, J shed 5 bases, and the junction held 5 bases outside the gene matches. The CDR3 contains 14 residues. This CDR3 reads CASSPTGGYQPQHF. The CDR3 nucleotides are TGTGCCAGCAGCCCGACAGGGGGATATCAGCCCCAGCATTTT.

This clonotype was detected a few times. The chain recombines TRBV19 with TRBJ1-4; tentative D call: TRBD1 (5 bases). V lost 6 bases and J 7 bases, leaving 18 bases between the germline ends. The CDR3 consists of 15 residues. CDR1 is LNHDA, CDR2 SQIVND, per germline (reference sequence). CDR3 coding DNA: TGTGCCAGTAGCAGCTCGGGTGGGCAGGGTGAAAAACTGTTTTTT. As protein: CASSSSGGQGEKLFF.

The chain is built from TRBV7-8 and TRBJ2-6; D tentatively fits TRBD1 or TRBD2 (5 bases each). CDR1 and CDR2 from the germline V gene are SGHVS and FQNEAQ. The CDR3 sequence is 17 residues long. V was pared by 2 bases and J by 4 bases, with 15 bases between. As DNA, the CDR3 is TGTGCCAGCAGCTTACGGGACCTAGCTCTAGGGGCCAACGTCCTGACTTTC. Its protein product is CASSLRDLALGANVLTF.

A note on this clonotype: A single base separates this from a much larger clone, so it may be a read error. The chain is built from TRBV11-2 and TRBJ1-6, with 8 bases identical to TRBD1. The CDR3 consists of 17 residues. V lost 7 bases to trimming and J lost 9 bases; unmatched junction nucleotides: 17. CDR1 is SGHAT, CDR2 FQNNGV, per germline. The CDR3 loop is CASNGRVYRGSPSPLHF. The DNA of the CDR3 is TGTGCCAGCAACGGGCGGGTTTACAGGGGGTCCCCTTCACCCCTCCACTTT.

This clonotype was detected a few times. The gene calls are TRBV24-1 and TRBJ2-1, with 8 positions matching TRBD2. The CDR3 is 16 residues long. With V trimmed by 3 bases and J by 7 bases, 10 bases remained unmatched. The germline CDR1 and CDR2 sequences are KGHDR and SFDVKD. The CDR3 is CATSDIRGGRWNEQFF. The CDR3 DNA follows: TGTGCCACCAGTGATATTCGGGGGGGCCGATGGAATGAGCAGTTCTTC.

The rearrangement links TRBV4-1 to TRBJ1-2, with unresolved D. The V and J ends lost 1 base and 2 bases respectively, with 17 bases between them. Looked up from germline, CDR1 is MGHRA and CDR2 is YSYEKL. The CDR3 length is 17 residues. CDR3 sequence: CASSQVPGYASNYGYTF. The CDR3 DNA reads TGCGCCAGCAGCCAAGTTCCGGGGTATGCCTCGAACTATGGCTACACCTTC.

This clonotype has more than one count but fewer than ten. The chain carries TRBV9 and TRBJ2-3; D may be TRBD2 (6 bases). This CDR3 comprises 13 residues. Trimming removed 6 bases from V and 4 bases from J, with 12 bases in between. Germline CDR1 is SGDLS and CDR2 is YYNGEE. The CDR3 DNA reads as TGTGCCAGCAAACGGGGGTCTTCAGATACGCAGTATTTT. It specifies CASKRGSSDTQYF.

This clonotype was recorded only once. The V and J genes are TRBV7-9 and TRBJ2-2; D is undetermined. CDR1 SEHNR and CDR2 FQNEAQ come from the germline V gene (reference sequence). V gave up 4 bases and J gave up 5 bases, with 14 bases separating them. This CDR3 spans 15 amino acids. The CDR3 bases are TGTGCCAGCAGCTCACGAGTCTTGGAGACCGGGGAGCTGTTTTTT. It codes for CASSSRVLETGELFF. Supplemented by reference TRBV7-9 and TRBJ2-2, the full variable domain reads DTGVSQNPRHKITKRGQNVTFRCDPISEHNRLYWYRQTLGQGPEFLTYFQNEAQLEKSRLLSDRFSAERPKGSFSTLEIQRTEQGDSAMYLCASSSRVLETGELFFGEGSRLTVL.

Only a few counts were recorded for this clonotype. The chain has TRBV6-1 and TRBJ2-7; TRBD1 might be the D (6 bases). The V gene lost 7 bases and the J gene lost 2 bases, with 9 bases spanning the gap. CDR3 length equals 12 residues. The germline CDR1 and CDR2 sequences are MNHNS and SASEGT. The CDR3 DNA reads as TGTGCCAGCACTGACAGGCCCTACGAGCAGTACTTC. It is translated as CASTDRPYEQYF.

V usage is TRBV10-1 and J usage is TRBJ1-3, with D unclear. The CDR3 is made up of 13 amino acids. Germline CDR1 and CDR2: WNHNN and SYGVQD (reference sequence). V was shortened by 0 bases and J by 4 bases, with 4 bases between the two germline ends. CDR3 sequence (DNA): TGCGCCAGCAGTGAGTCGATGGGAAACACCATATATTTT. It yields the protein CASSESMGNTIYF.

The rearrangement uses TRBV6-2 or TRBV6-3 and TRBJ2-7; no definite D call. With 10 bases removed from V and 2 bases from J, the gap between germline ends came to 9 bases. Germline CDR1 is MNHEY and CDR2 is SVGEGT. The CDR3 is 11 amino acids. The CDR3 here is CATQAPYEQYF. CDR3 DNA: TGTGCCACCCAGGCGCCCTACGAGCAGTACTTC.

The table lists this clonotype with many counts. The rearrangement links TRBV20-1 to TRBJ2-3, with 13 bases that match TRBD2. Germline assignment: CDR1 DFQATT and CDR2 SNEGSKA (reference sequence). The CDR3 length is 13 residues. With V trimmed by 6 bases and J by 10 bases, 7 bases remained unmatched. The DNA of the CDR3 is TGCAGTGCAGAGACTAGCGGGGGGTCTGCGCAGTATTTT. Its protein is CSAETSGGSAQYF.